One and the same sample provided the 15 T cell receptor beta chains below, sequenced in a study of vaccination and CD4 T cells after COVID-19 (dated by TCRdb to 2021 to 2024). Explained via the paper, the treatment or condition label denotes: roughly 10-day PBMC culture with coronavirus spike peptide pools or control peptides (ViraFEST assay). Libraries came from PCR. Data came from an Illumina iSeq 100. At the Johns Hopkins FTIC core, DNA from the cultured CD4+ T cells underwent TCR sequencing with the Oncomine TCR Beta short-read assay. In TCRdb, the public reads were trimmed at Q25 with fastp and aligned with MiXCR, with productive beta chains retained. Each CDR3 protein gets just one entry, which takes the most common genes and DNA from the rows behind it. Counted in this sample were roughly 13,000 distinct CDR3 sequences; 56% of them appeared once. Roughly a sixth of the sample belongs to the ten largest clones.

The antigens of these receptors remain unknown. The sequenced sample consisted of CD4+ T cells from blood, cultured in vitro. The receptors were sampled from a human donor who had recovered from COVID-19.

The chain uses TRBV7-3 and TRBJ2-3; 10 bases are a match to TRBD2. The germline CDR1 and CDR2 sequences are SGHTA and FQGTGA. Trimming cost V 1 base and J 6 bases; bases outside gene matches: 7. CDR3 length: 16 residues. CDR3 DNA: TGTGCCAGCAGCTTAAGCCCGACTAGCGGGTCTGATACGCAGTATTTT. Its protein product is CASSLSPTSGSDTQYF.

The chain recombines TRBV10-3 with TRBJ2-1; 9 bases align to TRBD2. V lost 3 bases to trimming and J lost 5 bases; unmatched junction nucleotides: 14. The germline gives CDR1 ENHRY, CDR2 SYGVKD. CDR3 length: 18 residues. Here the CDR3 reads CAISDPLLGGRANNEQFF. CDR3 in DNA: TGTGCCATCAGTGACCCCCTCCTGGGCGGGAGGGCCAACAATGAGCAGTTCTTC.

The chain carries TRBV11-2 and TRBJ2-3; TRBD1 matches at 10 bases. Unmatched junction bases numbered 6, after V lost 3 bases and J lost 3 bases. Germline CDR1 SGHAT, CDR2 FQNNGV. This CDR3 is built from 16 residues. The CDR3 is CASSFSGQGGTDTQYF. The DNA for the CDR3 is TGTGCCAGCAGCTTCTCCGGACAGGGGGGAACAGATACGCAGTATTTT. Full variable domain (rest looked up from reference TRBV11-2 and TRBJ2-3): EAGVAQSPRYKIIEKRQSVAFWCNPISGHATLYWYQQILGQGPKLLIQFQNNGVVDDSQLPKDRFSAERLKGVDSTLKIQPAKLEDSAVYLCASSFSGQGGTDTQYFGPGTRLTVL.

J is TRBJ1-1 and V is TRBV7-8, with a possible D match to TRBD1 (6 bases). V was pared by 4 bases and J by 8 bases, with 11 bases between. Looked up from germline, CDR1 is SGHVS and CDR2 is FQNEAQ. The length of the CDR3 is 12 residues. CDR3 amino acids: CASSSRTVEAFF. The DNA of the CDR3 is TGTGCCAGCAGCTCCCGGACAGTAGAAGCTTTCTTT.

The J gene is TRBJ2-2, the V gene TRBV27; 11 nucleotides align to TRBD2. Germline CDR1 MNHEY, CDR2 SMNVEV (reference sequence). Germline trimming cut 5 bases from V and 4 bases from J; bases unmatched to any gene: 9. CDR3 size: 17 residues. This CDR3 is CASSRILAGDRTGELFF. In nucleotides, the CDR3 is TGTGCCAGCAGTCGAATACTAGCGGGAGATCGCACCGGGGAGCTGTTTTTT.

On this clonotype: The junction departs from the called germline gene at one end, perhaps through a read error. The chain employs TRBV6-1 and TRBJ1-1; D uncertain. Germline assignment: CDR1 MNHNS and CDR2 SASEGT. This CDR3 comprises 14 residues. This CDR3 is CASREALPNTEAFF. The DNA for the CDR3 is TGTGCCAGCAGAGAAGCACTTCCGAACACTGAAGCTTTCTTT.

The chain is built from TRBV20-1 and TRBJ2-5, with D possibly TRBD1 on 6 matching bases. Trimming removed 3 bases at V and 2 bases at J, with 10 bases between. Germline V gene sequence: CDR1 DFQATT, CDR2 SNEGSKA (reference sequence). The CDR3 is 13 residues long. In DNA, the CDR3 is TGCAGTGCTAGGTGGCAGGGGCAAGAGACCCAGTACTTC. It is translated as CSARWQGQETQYF.

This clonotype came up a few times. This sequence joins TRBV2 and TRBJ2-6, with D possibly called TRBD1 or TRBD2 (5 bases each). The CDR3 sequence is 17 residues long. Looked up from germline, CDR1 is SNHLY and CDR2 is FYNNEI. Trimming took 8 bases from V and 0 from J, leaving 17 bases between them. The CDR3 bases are TGTGCCAGCGAGGGGTCCCTGATAATCTCTGGGGCCAACGTCCTGACTTTC. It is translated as CASEGSLIISGANVLTF.

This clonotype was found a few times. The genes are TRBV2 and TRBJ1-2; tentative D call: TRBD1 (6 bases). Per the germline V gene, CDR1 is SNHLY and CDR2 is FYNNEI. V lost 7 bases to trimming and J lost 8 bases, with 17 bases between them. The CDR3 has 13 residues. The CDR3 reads CASKTGIAEGYTF. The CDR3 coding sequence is TGTGCCAGCAAAACAGGGATTGCGGAGGGCTACACCTTC.

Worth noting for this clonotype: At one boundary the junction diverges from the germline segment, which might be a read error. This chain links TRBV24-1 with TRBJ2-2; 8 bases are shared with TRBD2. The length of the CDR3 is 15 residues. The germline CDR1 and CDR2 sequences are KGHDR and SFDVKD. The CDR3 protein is CATSGTSGYTGELFF. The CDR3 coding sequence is TGTGCCACTAGTGGAACTAGCGGATACACCGGGGAGCTGTTTTTT.

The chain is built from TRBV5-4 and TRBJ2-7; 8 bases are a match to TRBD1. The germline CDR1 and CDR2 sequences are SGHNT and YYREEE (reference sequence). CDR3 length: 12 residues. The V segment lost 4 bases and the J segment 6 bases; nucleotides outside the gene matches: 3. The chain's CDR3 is CASSKTGGEQYF. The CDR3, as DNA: TGTGCCAGCAGCAAAACAGGGGGCGAGCAGTACTTC.

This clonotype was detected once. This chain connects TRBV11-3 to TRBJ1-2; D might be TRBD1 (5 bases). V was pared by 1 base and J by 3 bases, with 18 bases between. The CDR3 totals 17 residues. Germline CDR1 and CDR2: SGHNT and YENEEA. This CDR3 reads CASSLVVVGERDYGYTF. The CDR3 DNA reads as TGTGCCAGCAGCTTAGTCGTGGTGGGGGAGAGGGACTATGGCTACACCTTC.

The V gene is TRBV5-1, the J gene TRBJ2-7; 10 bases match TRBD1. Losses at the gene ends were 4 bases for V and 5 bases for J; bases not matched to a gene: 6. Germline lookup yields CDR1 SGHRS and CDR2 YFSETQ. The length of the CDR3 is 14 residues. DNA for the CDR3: TGCGCCAGCAGCCAAGGACAGGGGGAAAACGAGCAGTACTTC. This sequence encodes CASSQGQGENEQYF.

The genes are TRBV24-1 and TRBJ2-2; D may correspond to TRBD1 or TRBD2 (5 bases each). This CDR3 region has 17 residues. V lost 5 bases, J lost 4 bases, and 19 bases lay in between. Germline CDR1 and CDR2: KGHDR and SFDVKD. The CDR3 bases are TGTGCCACCAGTGTGACGGGGCAGGAGTCGGGCACCGGGGAGCTGTTTTTT. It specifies CATSVTGQESGTGELFF.

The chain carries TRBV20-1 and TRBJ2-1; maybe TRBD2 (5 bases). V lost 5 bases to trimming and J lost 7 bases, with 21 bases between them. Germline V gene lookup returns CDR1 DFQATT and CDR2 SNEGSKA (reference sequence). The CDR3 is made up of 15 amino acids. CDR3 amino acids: CSAESDQAQRNEQFF. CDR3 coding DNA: TGCAGTGCTGAATCTGATCAGGCCCAGCGGAATGAGCAGTTCTTC.